Shown below are 30 T cell receptor beta chains from a single sample sequenced in a study of CD8 T cells in Susac syndrome. RNA totalling roughly 0.45 to 1 ug underwent reverse transcription with random hexamers. Each CDR3 protein gets one entry after TCRdb re-called the immunoSEQ multiplex PCR reads with MiXCR. The table lists around 190,000 distinct CDR3 sequences, approximately 95% of them singletons. The sequenced material came from CD8+ T cells from PBMCs. All receptors derive from a human donor with multiple sclerosis.

This clonotype has only one observation. The rearrangement uses TRBV27 and TRBJ1-1; 8 nucleotides agree with TRBD1. The CDR3 has 14 residues. Germline values: CDR1 MNHEY, CDR2 SMNVEV (reference sequence). Germline trimming cut 8 bases from V and 1 base from J; bases unmatched to any gene: 6. In nucleotides, the CDR3 is TGTGCCAGCGGAGGACAGGGCGGGAACACTGAAGCTTTCTTT. The encoded protein is CASGGQGGNTEAFF.

V usage is TRBV4-1 and J usage is TRBJ2-5; maybe TRBD1 (5 bases). The CDR3 length is 14 residues. Trimming removed 3 bases from V and 2 bases from J, with 10 bases in between. The germline V gene encodes CDR1 MGHRA and CDR2 YSYEKL. The CDR3 sequence: CASSHTQGQETQYF. The CDR3 DNA sequence: TGCGCCAGCAGCCACACCCAGGGACAAGAGACCCAGTACTTC.

This clonotype was detected only a few times. The chain uses TRBV6-6 and TRBJ2-1; D is uncertain. Trimming pared 3 bases from V and 8 bases from J, leaving 2 bases between. The CDR3 totals 10 residues. Per the germline V gene, CDR1 is MNHNY and CDR2 is SVGAGI (reference sequence). The CDR3 here is CASSYDEQFF. The CDR3 nucleotides read TGTGCCAGCAGTTATGATGAGCAGTTCTTC.

DNA for the CDR3: TGTGCCAGCAGTGACCTGGGACAGGGCTCGAGGAACACTGAAGCTTTCTTT. This sequence encodes CASSDLGQGSRNTEAFF. The V and J genes are TRBV25-1 and TRBJ1-1; 9 nucleotides align to TRBD1. V lost 3 bases to trimming and J lost 1 base; unmatched junction nucleotides: 9. CDR1 and CDR2 from the germline V gene are MGHDK and SYGVNS. CDR3 length: 17 residues.

The chain recombines TRBV20-1 with TRBJ2-5, with a weak D call TRBD1 (5 bases). With 6 bases removed from V and 2 bases from J, the gap between germline ends came to 13 bases. Germline V gives CDR1 DFQATT, CDR2 SNEGSKA (reference sequence). CDR3 size: 13 residues. In DNA, the CDR3 is TGCAGTGCCAAAGAGACAGAGCAAGAGACCCAGTACTTC. Translated: CSAKETEQETQYF.

The rearrangement joins TRBV20-1 to TRBJ2-5, with 9 bases matching TRBD2. Germline CDR1 is DFQATT and CDR2 is SNEGSKA (reference sequence). The CDR3 contains 14 residues. CDR3 bases: TGCAACCCCCCGGGGACTAGCCGCGGGGAGACCCAGTACTTC. Translating it yields CNPPGTSRGETQYF.

V usage is TRBV20-1 and J usage is TRBJ1-5; D not certain. CDR1 and CDR2 (germline): DFQATT, SNEGSKA (reference sequence). Deletions cut 0 bases from V and 6 bases from J, with 15 bases between. This CDR3 region has 15 residues. The CDR3 loop is CSARDLPSPGQPQHF. CDR3 nucleotides: TGCAGTGCTAGAGATCTACCCTCGCCCGGTCAGCCCCAGCATTTT.

This chain links TRBV24-1 with TRBJ2-1; D may be TRBD1 or TRBD2 (7 bases each). The CDR3 runs to 15 residues. Germline V lookup: CDR1 KGHDR, CDR2 SFDVKD. V lost 4 bases to trimming and J lost 9 bases, with 18 bases between them. CDR3 residues: CATSESRGGHSEQFF. In DNA form, the CDR3 reads TGTGCCACCAGTGAAAGCAGGGGGGGGCACAGTGAGCAGTTCTTC.

In its sample, this clonotype was seen once. The J gene is TRBJ2-1, the V gene TRBV11-2; tentatively, D is TRBD2 (7 bases). CDR3 length equals 20 residues. Germline assignment: CDR1 SGHAT and CDR2 FQNNGV. Trimming cost V 7 bases and J 0 bases, with 28 bases left between them. In DNA, the CDR3 is TGTGCCAGCAACCCCGCGAGGGGGGGAATCCCGAAAAGCTCCTACAATGAGCAGTTCTTC. This encodes CASNPARGGIPKSSYNEQFF.

This chain links TRBV13 with TRBJ2-5; TRBD2 matches at 13 bases. The V gene end was trimmed by 5 bases and the J gene end by 5 bases; junction bases not matched to a gene: 5. This CDR3 comprises 15 residues. CDR1 and CDR2 from the germline V gene are PRHDT and FYEKMQ (reference sequence). In nucleotides, the CDR3 is TGTGCCAGCAGCCCGGGGACTAGCGGGACTGAGACCCAGTACTTC. Translated, it gives CASSPGTSGTETQYF.

The rearrangement links TRBV7-9 to TRBJ1-1; D uncertain. Between the trimmed V and J ends, which lost 7 bases and 0 bases, there was a span of 12 bases. From germline, CDR1 is SEHNR and CDR2 FQNEAQ (reference sequence). CDR3 length equals 14 residues. The CDR3 DNA sequence: TGTGCCAGCATGCCATATACAGTGAACACTGAAGCTTTCTTT. As protein: CASMPYTVNTEAFF.

This clonotype showed up just a few times. The chain recombines TRBV12-3 or TRBV12-4 with TRBJ2-7; D uncertain. This CDR3 has 11 residues. Trimming removed 4 bases at V and 3 bases at J, with 4 bases between. The CDR3 region is CASSSNYEQYF. In DNA form, the CDR3 reads TGTGCCAGCAGTTCCAACTACGAGCAGTACTTC.

The rearrangement joins TRBV20-1 to TRBJ1-1; D is uncertain. The CDR3 runs 12 residues. Trimming left V 6 bases short and J 10 bases short, with 18 bases between. Germline V gene data show CDR1 as DFQATT and CDR2 as SNEGSKA (reference sequence). DNA of the CDR3: TGCAGTGCAGTCCAGAAGCTAGTTGGAGCTTTCTTT. Its translation: CSAVQKLVGAFF.

V is TRBV15 and J is TRBJ1-5; the D is unclear. Deletions cut 3 bases from V and 6 bases from J, with 9 bases between. This CDR3 contains 13 residues. The V gene's germline CDR1 is LNHNV and CDR2 YYDKDF (reference sequence). The CDR3 DNA follows: TGTGCCACCAGCAGCGAACCCCTTCAGCCCCAGCATTTT. Its protein is CATSSEPLQPQHF. The entire variable domain, with the rest obtained from reference TRBV15 and TRBJ1-5, is as follows: DAMVIQNPRYQVTQFGKPVTLSCSQTLNHNVMYWYQQKSSQAPKLLFHYYDKDFNNEADTPDNFQSRRPNTSFCFLDIRSPGLGDTAMYLCATSSEPLQPQHFGDGTRLSIL.

The rearrangement uses TRBV29-1 and TRBJ1-2, with 11 bases lining up with TRBD1. CDR1 is SQVTM, CDR2 ANQGSEA, per germline. The CDR3 covers 14 residues. Losses at the gene ends were 6 bases for V and 4 bases for J; bases not matched to a gene: 7. This CDR3 is CSVPRTGGGYGYTF. CDR3 in DNA: TGCAGCGTACCCCGGACAGGGGGCGGCTATGGCTACACCTTC.

This chain links TRBV27 with TRBJ2-3; D is undetermined. The V gene lost 1 base and the J gene lost 0 bases, with 11 bases spanning the gap. Per germline, CDR1 MNHEY and CDR2 SMNVEV (reference sequence). The CDR3 extends over 16 amino acids. The CDR3 is CASSLFLGTSTDTQYF. In nucleotides, the CDR3 is TGTGCCAGCAGTTTATTTCTAGGAACTAGCACAGATACGCAGTATTTT.

The rearrangement uses TRBV20-1 and TRBJ2-1; 10 positions match TRBD2. Germline CDR1 and CDR2: DFQATT and SNEGSKA (reference sequence). The junction had 3 bases not matched to a gene; V was cut back by 4 bases and J by 0 bases. This CDR3 region has 15 residues. As DNA, the CDR3 is TGCAGTGCTATGGGACTAGCGAGCTCCTACAATGAGCAGTTCTTC. Residues: CSAMGLASSYNEQFF.

The chain couples TRBV30 to TRBJ1-1; D uncertain. CDR3 length: 16 residues. V shed 0 bases and J shed 1 base, with 15 bases lying between them. CDR1 and CDR2 (germline): GTSNPN, SVGIG (reference sequence). DNA for the CDR3: TGTGCCTGGAGTGTACCTGTGGGTTCACGGAACACTGAAGCTTTCTTT. This sequence encodes CAWSVPVGSRNTEAFF.

This clonotype showed up just once. J is TRBJ2-7 and V is TRBV5-5; D remains unclear. CDR1 and CDR2 from the germline V gene are SGHKS and YYEKEE (reference sequence). The CDR3 is 14 amino acids. V lost 3 bases, J lost 3 bases, and 13 bases lay in between. CDR3 sequence: CASSSSSAYYEQYF. The DNA for the CDR3 is TGTGCCAGCAGCTCGTCGAGCGCCTACTACGAGCAGTACTTC.

The rearrangement uses TRBV7-9 and TRBJ2-3, with TRBD1 as a possible D gene (6 bases). Per the germline V gene, CDR1 is SEHNR and CDR2 is FQNEAQ (reference sequence). This CDR3 is built from 15 residues. The V gene lost 5 bases and the J gene lost 0 bases, with 12 bases spanning the gap. This CDR3 reads CASSTTGTSTDTQYF. The CDR3 DNA sequence: TGTGCCAGCAGCACGACAGGAACTAGCACAGATACGCAGTATTTT.

V and J are TRBV15 and TRBJ2-3; TRBD1 matches at 9 bases. The CDR3 is 16 amino acids. Germline CDR1 reads LNHNV; CDR2 reads YYDKDF (reference sequence). The V and J ends lost 5 bases and 2 bases, in that order; junction bases with no gene match: 8. For the CDR3, the DNA is TGTGCCACCAGCGGAGGGACAGGGACCCCCACAGATACGCAGTATTTT. As protein: CATSGGTGTPTDTQYF.

The chain links TRBV2 to TRBJ2-7; 8 nucleotides match TRBD2. The CDR3 is 15 residues long. CDR1 and CDR2 from the germline V gene are SNHLY and FYNNEI. V gave up 6 bases and J gave up 2 bases; unmatched junction bases: 9. The CDR3 region is CASSQRLAFPYEQYF. CDR3 DNA sequence: TGTGCCAGCAGCCAGAGACTAGCGTTTCCCTACGAGCAGTACTTC.

The V call is TRBV4-2, the J call TRBJ1-2, with D perhaps matching TRBD1 (6 bases). Trimming took off 0 bases at V and 5 bases at J, with 13 bases between the two ends. Per the germline V gene, CDR1 is LGHNA and CDR2 is YNFKEQ. CDR3 length: 15 residues. This CDR3 is CASSQDMGAGYGYTF. CDR3 coding DNA: TGTGCCAGCAGCCAAGATATGGGGGCTGGATATGGCTACACCTTC.

The chain carries TRBV29-1 and TRBJ2-2, with 11 bases lining up with TRBD2. V trimming: 6 bases; J trimming: 4 bases; junction bases outside the gene matches: 10. The germline gives CDR1 SQVTM, CDR2 ANQGSEA. The CDR3 extends over 16 amino acids. CDR3 amino acids: CSVYHSGRGITGELFF. The CDR3 DNA reads TGCAGCGTCTACCATAGCGGGAGGGGAATCACCGGGGAGCTGTTTTTT.

The rearrangement joins TRBV11-3 to TRBJ2-7, with D possibly matching TRBD1 (5 bases). With 5 bases removed from V and 1 base from J, the gap between germline ends came to 9 bases. The CDR3 is 13 residues long. Germline V lookup: CDR1 SGHNT, CDR2 YENEEA. The CDR3 loop reads CASSAQGSYEQYF. In nucleotides, the CDR3 is TGTGCCAGCAGCGCGCAGGGATCCTACGAGCAGTACTTC.

V is TRBV2 and J is TRBJ1-6, with D tentatively TRBD1 (6 bases). This CDR3 comprises 18 residues. From germline, CDR1 is SNHLY and CDR2 FYNNEI. Trimming stripped 4 bases from V and 4 bases from J, with 20 bases between. The CDR3 coding sequence is TGTGCCAGCAGTGCCACCCCGACGGGACAAGTTTATAATTCACCCCTCCACTTT. Translation: CASSATPTGQVYNSPLHF.

V usage is TRBV20-1 and J usage is TRBJ2-1; no definite D call. The germline V and J ends were trimmed by 0 bases and 4 bases, with 4 bases remaining between them. This CDR3 spans 12 amino acids. Germline V gene data show CDR1 as DFQATT and CDR2 as SNEGSKA (reference sequence). The chain's CDR3 is CSAREGYNEQFF. The CDR3 DNA sequence: TGCAGTGCTAGAGAGGGATACAATGAGCAGTTCTTC.

The CDR3 sequence is CASSPGHTYEQYF. The CDR3 coding sequence is TGTGCCAGCAGCCCCGGGCATACCTACGAGCAGTACTTC. The chain couples TRBV12-3 or TRBV12-4 to TRBJ2-7; D is ambiguous. The CDR3 length is 13 residues. The V end was cut by 6 bases, the J end by 2 bases, with 11 bases between.

This chain connects TRBV29-1 to TRBJ2-7, with 9 bases aligning to TRBD1. This CDR3 region has 12 residues. J lost 3 bases, V lost 6 bases, and 3 bases had no gene match. The germline CDR1 and CDR2 sequences are SQVTM and ANQGSEA. The CDR3 protein is CSVRGQGYEQYF. CDR3 DNA: TGCAGCGTGAGGGGACAGGGCTACGAGCAGTACTTC.

V and J are TRBV29-1 and TRBJ2-1, with D perhaps assigned TRBD1 or TRBD2 (5 bases each). Trimming took 5 bases from V and 3 from J, leaving 11 bases between them. This CDR3 has 13 residues. Germline lookup yields CDR1 SQVTM and CDR2 ANQGSEA. CDR3 in DNA: TGCAGCGTTCGAGGGGACCTCTACAATGAGCAGTTCTTC. The encoded protein is CSVRGDLYNEQFF.